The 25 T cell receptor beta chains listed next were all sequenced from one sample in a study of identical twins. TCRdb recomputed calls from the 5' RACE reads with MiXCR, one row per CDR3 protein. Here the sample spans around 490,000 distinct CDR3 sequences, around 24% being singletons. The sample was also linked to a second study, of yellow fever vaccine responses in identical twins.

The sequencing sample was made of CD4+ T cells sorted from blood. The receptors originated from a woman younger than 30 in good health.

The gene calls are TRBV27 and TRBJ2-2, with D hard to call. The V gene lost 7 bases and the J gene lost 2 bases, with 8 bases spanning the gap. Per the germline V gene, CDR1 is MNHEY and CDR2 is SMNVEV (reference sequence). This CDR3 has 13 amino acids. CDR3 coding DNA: TGTGCCAGCATCGAGACAAACACCGGGGAGCTGTTTTTT. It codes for CASIETNTGELFF.

The CDR3 protein is CSAQPATNEQYV. The CDR3 region has the DNA TGCAGTGCACAGCCCGCCACGAACGAGCAGTACGTC. The V call is TRBV20-1, the J call TRBJ2-7; the D is unclear. The CDR3 is made up of 12 amino acids. From germline, CDR1 is DFQATT and CDR2 SNEGSKA (reference sequence). V lost 6 bases, J lost 5 bases, and 14 bases lay in between.

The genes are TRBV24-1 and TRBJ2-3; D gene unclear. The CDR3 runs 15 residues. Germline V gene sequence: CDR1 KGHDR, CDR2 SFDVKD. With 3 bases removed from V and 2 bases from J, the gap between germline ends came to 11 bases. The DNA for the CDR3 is TGTGCCACCAGTGATGCCAGGACGGACACAGATACGCAGTATTTT. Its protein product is CATSDARTDTDTQYF.

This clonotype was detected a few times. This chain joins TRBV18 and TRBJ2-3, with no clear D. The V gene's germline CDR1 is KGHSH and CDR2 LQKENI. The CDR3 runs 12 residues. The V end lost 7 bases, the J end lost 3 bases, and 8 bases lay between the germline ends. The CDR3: CASFGETDTQYF. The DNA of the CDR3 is TGTGCCAGCTTTGGAGAAACAGATACGCAGTATTTT. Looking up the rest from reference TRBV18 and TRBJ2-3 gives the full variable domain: NAGVMQNPRHLVRRRGQEARLRCSPMKGHSHVYWYRQLPEEGLKFMVYLQKENIIDESGMPKERFSAEFPKEGPSILRIQQVVRGDSAAYFCASFGETDTQYFGPGTRLTVL.

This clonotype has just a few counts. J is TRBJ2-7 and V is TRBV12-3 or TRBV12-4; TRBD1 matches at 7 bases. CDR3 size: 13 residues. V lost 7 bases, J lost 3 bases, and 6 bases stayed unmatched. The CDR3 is CASTARDSYEQYF. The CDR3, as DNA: TGTGCCAGCACCGCTCGGGACAGCTACGAGCAGTACTTC.

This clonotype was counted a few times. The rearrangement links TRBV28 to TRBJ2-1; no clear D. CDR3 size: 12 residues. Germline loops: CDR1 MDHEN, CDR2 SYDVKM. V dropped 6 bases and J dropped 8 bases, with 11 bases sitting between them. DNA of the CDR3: TGTGCCAGCAGCCATCCCTTCTATGAGCAGTTCTTC. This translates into CASSHPFYEQFF.

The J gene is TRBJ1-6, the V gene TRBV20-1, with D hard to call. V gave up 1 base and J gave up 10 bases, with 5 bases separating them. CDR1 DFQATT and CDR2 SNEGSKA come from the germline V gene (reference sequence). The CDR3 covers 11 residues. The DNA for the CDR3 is TGCAGTGCTAGAGGGGTCTCACCCCTCCACTTT. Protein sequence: CSARGVSPLHF.

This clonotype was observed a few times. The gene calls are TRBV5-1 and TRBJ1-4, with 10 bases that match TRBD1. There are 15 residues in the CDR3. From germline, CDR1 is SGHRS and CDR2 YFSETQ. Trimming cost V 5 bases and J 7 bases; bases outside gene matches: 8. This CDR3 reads CASRISGTGVEKLFF. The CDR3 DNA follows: TGCGCCAGCAGAATCTCCGGGACAGGGGTTGAAAAACTGTTTTTT. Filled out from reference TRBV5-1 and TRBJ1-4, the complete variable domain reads KAGVTQTPRYLIKTRGQQVTLSCSPISGHRSVSWYQQTPGQGLQFLFEYFSETQRNKGNFPGRFSGRQFSNSRSEMNVSTLELGDSALYLCASRISGTGVEKLFFGSGTQLSVL.

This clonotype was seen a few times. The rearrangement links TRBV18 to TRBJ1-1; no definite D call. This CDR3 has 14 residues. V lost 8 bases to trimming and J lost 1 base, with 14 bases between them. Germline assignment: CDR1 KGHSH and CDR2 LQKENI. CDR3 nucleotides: TGTGCCAGCACCCAATTTCCAGAGAACACTGAAGCTTTCTTT. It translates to CASTQFPENTEAFF.

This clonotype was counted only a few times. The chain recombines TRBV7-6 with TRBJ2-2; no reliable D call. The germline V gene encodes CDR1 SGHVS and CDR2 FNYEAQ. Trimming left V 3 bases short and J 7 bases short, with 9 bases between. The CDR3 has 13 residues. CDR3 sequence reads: CASSFVSYGELFF. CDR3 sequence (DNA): TGTGCCAGCAGCTTCGTTTCATACGGGGAGCTGTTTTTT.

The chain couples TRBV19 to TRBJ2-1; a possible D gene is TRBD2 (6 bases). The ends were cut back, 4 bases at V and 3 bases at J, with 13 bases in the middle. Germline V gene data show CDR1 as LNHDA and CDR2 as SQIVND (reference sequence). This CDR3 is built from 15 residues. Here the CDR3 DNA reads TGTGCCAGTAGTAATCGACTAGGGGACTACAATGAGCAGTTCTTC. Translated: CASSNRLGDYNEQFF.

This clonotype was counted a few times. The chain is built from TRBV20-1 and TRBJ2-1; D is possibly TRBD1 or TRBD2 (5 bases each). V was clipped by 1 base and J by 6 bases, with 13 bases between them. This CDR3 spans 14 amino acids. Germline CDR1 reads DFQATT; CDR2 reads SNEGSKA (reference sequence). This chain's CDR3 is CSARGRDGLNEQFF. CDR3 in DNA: TGCAGTGCTAGAGGCCGGGACGGCCTCAATGAGCAGTTCTTC.

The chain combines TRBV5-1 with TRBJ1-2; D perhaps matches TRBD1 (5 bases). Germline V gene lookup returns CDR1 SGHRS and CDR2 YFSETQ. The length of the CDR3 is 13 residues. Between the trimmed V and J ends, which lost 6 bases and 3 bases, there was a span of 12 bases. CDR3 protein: CASTRGVDYGYTF. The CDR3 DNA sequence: TGCGCCAGCACCCGGGGGGTCGACTATGGCTACACCTTC.

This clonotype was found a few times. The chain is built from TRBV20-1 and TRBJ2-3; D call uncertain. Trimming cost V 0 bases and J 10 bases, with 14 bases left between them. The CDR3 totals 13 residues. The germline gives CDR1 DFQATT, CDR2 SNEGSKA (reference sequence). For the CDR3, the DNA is TGCAGTGCTAGAGAATGGGTCGTTAAGGCGCAGTATTTT. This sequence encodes CSAREWVVKAQYF.

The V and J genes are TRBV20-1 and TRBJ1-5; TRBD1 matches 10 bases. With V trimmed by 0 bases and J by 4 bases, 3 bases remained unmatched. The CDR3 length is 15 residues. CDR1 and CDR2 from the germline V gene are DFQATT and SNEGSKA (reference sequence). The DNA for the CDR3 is TGCAGTGCTAGAGATAGGGGACAGGGGAATCAGCCCCAGCATTTT. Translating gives CSARDRGQGNQPQHF.

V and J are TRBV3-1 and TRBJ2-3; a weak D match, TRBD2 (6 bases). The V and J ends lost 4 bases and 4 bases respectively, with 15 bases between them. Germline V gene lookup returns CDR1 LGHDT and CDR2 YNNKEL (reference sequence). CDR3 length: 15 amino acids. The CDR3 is CASSPTTSSADTQYF. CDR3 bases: TGTGCCAGCAGCCCGACGACTAGTAGCGCAGATACGCAGTATTTT.

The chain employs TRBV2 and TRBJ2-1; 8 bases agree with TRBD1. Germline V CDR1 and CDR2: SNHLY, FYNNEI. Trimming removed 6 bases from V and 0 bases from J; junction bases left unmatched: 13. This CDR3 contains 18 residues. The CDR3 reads CASRIDRGVLSSYNEQFF. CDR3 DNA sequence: TGTGCCAGCAGGATCGACAGGGGCGTCCTAAGCTCCTACAATGAGCAGTTCTTC.

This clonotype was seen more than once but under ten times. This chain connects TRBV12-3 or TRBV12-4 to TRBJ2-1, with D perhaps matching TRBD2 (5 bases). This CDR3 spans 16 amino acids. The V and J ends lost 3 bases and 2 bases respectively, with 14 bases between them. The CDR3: CASSLRAIYPYNEQFF. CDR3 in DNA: TGTGCCAGCAGTTTGCGGGCTATATATCCCTACAATGAGCAGTTCTTC.

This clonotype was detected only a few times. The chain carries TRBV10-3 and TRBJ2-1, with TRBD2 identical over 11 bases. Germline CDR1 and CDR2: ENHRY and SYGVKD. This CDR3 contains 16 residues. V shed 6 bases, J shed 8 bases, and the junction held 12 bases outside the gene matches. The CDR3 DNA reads TGTGCCATCAGCGCTCGTTATAGCGGGGGGGCCCATGAGCAGTTCTTC. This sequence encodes CAISARYSGGAHEQFF.

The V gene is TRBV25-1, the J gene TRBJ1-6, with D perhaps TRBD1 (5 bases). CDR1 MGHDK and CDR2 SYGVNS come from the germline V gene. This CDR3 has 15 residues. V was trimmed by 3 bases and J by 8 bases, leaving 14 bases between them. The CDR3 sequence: CASSDPGQAYSPLHF. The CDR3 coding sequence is TGTGCCAGCAGTGACCCCGGACAAGCCTATTCACCCCTCCACTTT.

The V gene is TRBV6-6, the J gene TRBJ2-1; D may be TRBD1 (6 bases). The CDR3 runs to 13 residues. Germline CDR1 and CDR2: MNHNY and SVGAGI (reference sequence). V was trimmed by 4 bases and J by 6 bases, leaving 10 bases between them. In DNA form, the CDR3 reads TGTGCCAGCAGTTCACGACAGGTCAATGAGCAGTTCTTC. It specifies CASSSRQVNEQFF.

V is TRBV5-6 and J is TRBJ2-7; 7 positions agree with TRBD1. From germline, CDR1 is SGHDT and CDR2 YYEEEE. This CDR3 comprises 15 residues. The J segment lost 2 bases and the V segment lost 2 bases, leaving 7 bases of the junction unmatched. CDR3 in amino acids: CASSFFGTVPYEQYF. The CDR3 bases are TGTGCCAGCAGCTTTTTCGGGACAGTCCCCTACGAGCAGTACTTC.

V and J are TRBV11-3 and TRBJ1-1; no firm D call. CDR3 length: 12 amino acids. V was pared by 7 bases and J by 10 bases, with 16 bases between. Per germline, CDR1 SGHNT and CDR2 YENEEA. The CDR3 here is CASTTPGLGAFF. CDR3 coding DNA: TGTGCCAGCACAACTCCAGGTTTAGGAGCTTTCTTT. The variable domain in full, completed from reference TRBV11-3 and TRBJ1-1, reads EAGVVQSPRYKIIEKKQPVAFWCNPISGHNTLYWYLQNLGQGPELLIRYENEEAVDDSQLPKDRFSAERLKGVDSTLKIQPAELGDSAVYLCASTTPGLGAFFGQGTRLTVV.

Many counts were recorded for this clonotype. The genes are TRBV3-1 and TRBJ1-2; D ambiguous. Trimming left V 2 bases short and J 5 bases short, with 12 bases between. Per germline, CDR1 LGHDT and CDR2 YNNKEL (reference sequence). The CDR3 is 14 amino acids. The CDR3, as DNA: TGTGCCAGCAGCCAACGGACCCTATCTTATGGCTACACCTTC. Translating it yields CASSQRTLSYGYTF.

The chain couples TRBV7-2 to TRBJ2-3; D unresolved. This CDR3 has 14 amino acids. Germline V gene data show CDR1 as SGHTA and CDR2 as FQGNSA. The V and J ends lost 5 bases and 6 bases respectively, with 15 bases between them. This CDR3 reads CASSPGRSSDTQYF. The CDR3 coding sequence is TGTGCCAGCAGCCCCGGTCGGAGTTCTGATACGCAGTATTTT.